Given below is one T cell receptor (beta chain) in context. This clone came up once. Which antigen it targets is not known. No base quality values were provided; no much bigger clone lies one nucleotide off. This record belongs to a study of cytomegalovirus exposure and HLA in healthy donors listed by TCRdb under 2017. Notes on the research overall: An earlier analysis of approximately 590 of the donors reported 250 to 300 Gb of sequence data and 100 million to 130 million unique TCR beta sequences from about 200 million T cells. Because of strong linkage in the cohort, a handful of DR-DQ haplotypes were treated as single units for association and clustering. Every discovery cohort repertoire had been produced on one sequencing platform. To predict cytomegalovirus infection status, the study brought together high-throughput TCR immunosequencing, statistical association of individual TCRs with disease status, and machine learning. The study used immunosequencing to profile the T cell repertoires of under 700 subjects and linked those repertoires to cytomegalovirus serostatus. HLA typing included class I and class II loci at four-digit resolution. An early release that covered about 600 HLA-typed donors contained around 330 gigabases of sequencing data and tens of millions of unique TCR sequences. Among roughly 400 genotyped donors of the cohort, an average of about 220,000 unique TCR beta nucleotide sequences was sequenced per donor, of which about 19% were non-productive. A later analysis re-examined previously published TCR beta repertoires from several hundred donors and added high-resolution HLA genotyping to investigate patterns of TCR occurrence. An earlier analysis of roughly 580 of the donors used high-throughput TCR beta sequencing to judge whether each TCR beta V gene segment behaved as functional or pseudogenic. A later genetic analysis used genome-wide SNP genotypes for about 55% of the 666 donors, treating that subset as a discovery cohort. Rather than using new phenotypic data, the later analysis identified candidate immune exposures from TCR beta sequences and from how often those sequences occurred across donors. Besides the first cohort of approximately 710 subjects, a separate validation cohort made up of around 120 different subjects was used. Typing coverage differed by locus: A, B, C, DRB1 and DQB1 were typed in about 629-640 donors, DQA1 in 522, DPA1 in around 580, and DPB1 in 400 to 480. Donor age, sex, ethnicity and CMV serostatus were collected together with the repertoire data. Of the 398 genotyped donors, 70% to 90% were placed in the genetic ancestry cluster associated with self-reported Caucasian donors. The study aimed to test whether cataloging public T cell receptors could reveal signatures of past pathogen exposure. The full study reports these points: In a later analysis, HLA-associated TCR beta chains showed more clonal expansion and lower generation probabilities than non-associated chains that were equally common. About 17 rarely observed V segments, including chromosome 9 orphons, were excluded from the earlier analysis of approximately 500 of the donors because counts were too low. A cluster of highly shared sequence variants was judged likely to represent a technical artifact of the sequencing pipeline. Correlated functional status among segregating V segments might be attributable to linkage disequilibrium, but an unknown experimental factor could not be ruled out. Cytomegalovirus status was reported to be diagnosed by the classifier with high specificity and sensitivity in both the original and validation cohorts. In an earlier analysis of some 540 of the donors, most TCR beta V segments appeared in productive rearrangements about 87% or about 30% of the time, broadly matching IMGT annotations. Because HLA typing was unavailable for some donors at each locus, only the typed subset was used in association tests. According to a later analysis, parvovirus B19, influenza, CMV and Epstein-Barr virus appeared linked to several top co-occurrence clusters. In vitro tests confirmed that a few of the cytomegalovirus-associated TCR beta chains recognize cytomegalovirus antigens. Assigning TCR associations to individual alleles was difficult when HLA alleles, especially DR and DQ, strongly co-occurred. The study listed 150 to 200 TCR beta chains as associated with cytomegalovirus. According to a later genetic analysis, donors in an Asian-associated ancestry cluster had fewer N-insertions in productive TCRs than the approximately 650-donor mean. A later analysis found that most CMV-associated TCR beta chains appeared HLA-restricted, with HLA associations seemingly driven largely by CMV exposure. In a later analysis, TCR association rates were found to vary across HLA loci, with the most associated TCRs seen for DRB1 alleles and the fewest for HLA-C alleles. Roughly uniform sequencing depth across donors was assumed in presence/absence analyses, although this assumption may not hold. The only immune exposure information available for the cohort was CMV serostatus. While some public TCRs were present in many individuals, most TCR sequences turned up only very rarely across donors. An association between a missense DCLRE1C variant and V-gene and J-gene trimming of TCR beta chains was found in a later genetic analysis and replicated in an independent cohort. In a later analysis, 16,951 TCR beta sequences were associated with specific HLA alleles at a false discovery rate of 0.05. The authors suggested that the approach could potentially be extended to other disease states and immunological phenotypes. A further reported finding was that TCR beta sequences accurately predicted the HLA-A and HLA-B alleles for most subjects in the first cohort. Only TCR beta chains were sequenced in this cohort, and the absence of alpha or paired-chain data limited detectable features.

To prepare the library, the immunoSEQ multiplex PCR assay was applied. For the multiplex PCR, a mixture combining 60 forward primers for TCR Vbeta segments and 13 reverse primers for TCR Jbeta segments was used. A multiplex PCR assay on genomic DNA amplified the CDR3 region of rearranged TCR beta genes. The amplified TCR beta libraries were sequenced on the Illumina HiSeq System as 87-base-pair reads. For the original study's pipeline: In a later analysis, approximately 74 million unique TCR beta chains were counted across the roughly 610 repertoires, and approximately 11 million of these chains were shared by at least two donors. To remove PCR and sequencing errors, raw reads were error-corrected and collapsed into unique sequences using a nearest-neighbor algorithm that merged closely related sequences. Alignment of CDR3 sequences to IMGT reference sequences was used to assign V, D and J gene segments. For a sequence to be retained, a match of at least six nucleotides to both a V gene segment and a J gene segment was required. Rearrangements were called productive when the CDR3 lacked stop codons and stayed in frame with V and J; all others were non-productive. Following IMGT convention, CDR3 was defined as the stretch from the second conserved V-encoded cysteine up to the conserved J-encoded phenylalanine. The earlier analysis of approximately 500 of the donors excluded sequences that lacked an unambiguous match to a single V gene segment. In an earlier analysis of a few hundred of the donors, V segments were called functional above 56.7% productive rearrangements and were called segregating when the between-donor standard deviation exceeded 5%. A statistical classification framework was built to diagnose cytomegalovirus status from the catalog of TCR beta chain sequences. In a later analysis, TCR nucleotide sequences were compared against IMGT/GENE-DB human TR gene sequences so that V and J genes could be assigned. Using the TCRdist pipeline, a later analysis assigned CDR3 sequences along with most-parsimonious VDJ recombination scenarios. In a later analysis, each TCR beta chain was defined by its CDR3 amino acid sequence together with its V-gene family, and reads without a unique V-gene family were excluded. As a way to deal with suspected cross-contamination and a sequencing artifact, a later analysis dropped under 600 nucleotide sequences that were highly shared and had low generation probability. For each public chain, a later analysis derived a clonal expansion index from normalized ranks of inferred template counts within each repertoire. Generation probabilities in a later analysis came from a VDJ recombination model fitted to out-of-frame rearrangements, and those results were checked against IGoR. Hypergeometric tests were used in a later analysis to score TCR-TCR, TCR-HLA and TCR-CMV co-occurrence, with a repertoire-size bias correction applied to the TCR pairs. False discovery rates were estimated in a later analysis by permuting HLA or CMV assignments 20 times. In a later analysis, co-occurring TCRs were grouped with DBSCAN, and TCRdist sequence similarity was added when clustering was performed within HLA-allele-positive subsets. Co-occurrence clustering excluded repertoires with fewer than 30,000 or more than 120,000 public chains, plus five with anomalous nucleotide sharing. Entries here come from immuneACCESS through TCRdb and include only in-frame sequences with V and J called. Some clones fail to appear in such tables; in the studies checked, an unresolved V gene covers under half of the shortfall, and the cause of the remainder is unknown. That table supplies the V and J calls and clone size; D and trimming were determined from the DNA. A total of 95,000 to 150,000 clones appear in this sample, roughly 80% of them only once. Together, the top ten hold approximately 30% of the sample.

In total, approximately 700 healthy bone marrow donors made up the cohort. Cohort members were all nominally healthy when sampled, although unrecorded immune exposures were likely present. The donor tested CMV seropositive and was one of the 289 seropositive cohort members. Each donor provided a peripheral blood sample, and peripheral blood mononuclear cells were used for TCR beta sequencing. Genomic DNA extraction from the blood cell samples was performed with the Qiagen DNeasy Blood Extraction Kit. This receptor was obtained from a man aged 55 to 70 in good health and CMV-seropositive. The sample consisted of PBMCs.

The CDR3 reads CAWSVRLLNTGELFF. DNA sequence: TGTGCCTGGAGTGTACGACTACTCAACACCGGGGAGCTGTTTTTT. The chain is assembled from TRBV30 and TRBJ2-2; TRBD2 is possibly the D segment (5 matching bases). For CDR1 and CDR2, the germline V gene (reference sequence) lists GTSNPN and SVGIG. V and J lose 0 bases and 2 bases, and a span of 10 bases separates them. Its CDR3 holds 15 amino acids, cysteine through phenylalanine. Of all the DNA, just the CDR3 is kept, 45 bases in frame from base 1.